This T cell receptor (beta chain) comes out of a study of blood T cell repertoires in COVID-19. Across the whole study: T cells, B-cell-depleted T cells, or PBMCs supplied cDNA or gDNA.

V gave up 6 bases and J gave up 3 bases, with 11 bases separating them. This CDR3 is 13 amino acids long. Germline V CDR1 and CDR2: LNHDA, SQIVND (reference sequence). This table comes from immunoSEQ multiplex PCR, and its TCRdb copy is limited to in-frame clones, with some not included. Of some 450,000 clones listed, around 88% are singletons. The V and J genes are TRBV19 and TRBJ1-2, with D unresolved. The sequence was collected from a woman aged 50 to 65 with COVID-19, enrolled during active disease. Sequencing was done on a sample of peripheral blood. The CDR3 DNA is TGTGCCAGTAGGACCGACAAGGACTATGGCTACACCTTC. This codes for CASRTDKDYGYTF.